The T cell receptor beta chain under discussion was sequenced for a study of PD-1 blockade in classical Hodgkin lymphoma. Regarding the study as a whole: Relative to healthy donors, newly diagnosed patients reportedly had lower baseline TCR diversity, which was reported as lower still in relapsed/refractory patients. CD4+ TCR diversity, unlike CD8+, rose significantly by C4D1. Repertoires differed for reasons still undefined, possibly disease activity or prior therapy. Baseline diversity was lower in partial responders and progressors than complete responders.

Points on this clone: Its antigen is not known. Additional DNA sequences in this sample encode the identical CDR3.

All trial patients relapsed after autologous stem cell transplantation. V lost 1 base to trimming and J lost 2 bases, with 5 bases between them. The CDR3 totals 13 residues. Looked up from germline, CDR1 is SGHTA and CDR2 is FQGTGA. TCRdb's copy holds only in-frame clones and misses some; the assay was immunoSEQ multiplex PCR. The table includes 95,000 to 100,000 clones, 75% to 90% detected once. The chain is built from TRBV7-3 and TRBJ1-1; D is unresolved. This material consisted of peripheral blood mononuclear cells (PBMCs), taken before the second cycle of nivolumab. This sequence originates from a human donor with classical Hodgkin lymphoma. The CDR3 nucleotides read TGTGCCAGCAGCTTAAACCGCAACACTGAAGCTTTCTTT. Translation: CASSLNRNTEAFF.